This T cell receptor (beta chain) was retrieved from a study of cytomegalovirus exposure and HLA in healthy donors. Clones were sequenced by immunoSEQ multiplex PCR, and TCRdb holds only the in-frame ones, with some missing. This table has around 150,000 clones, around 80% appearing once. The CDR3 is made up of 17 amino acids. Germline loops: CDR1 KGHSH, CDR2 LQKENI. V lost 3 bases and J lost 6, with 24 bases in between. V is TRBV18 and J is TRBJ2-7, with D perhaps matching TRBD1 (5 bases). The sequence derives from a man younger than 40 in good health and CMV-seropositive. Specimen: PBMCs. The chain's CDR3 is CASSPYTQGAPSSEQYF. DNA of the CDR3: TGTGCCAGCTCACCCTATACCCAGGGCGCCCCGAGTAGCGAGCAGTACTTC. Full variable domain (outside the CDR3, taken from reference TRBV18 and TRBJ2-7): NAGVMQNPRHLVRRRGQEARLRCSPMKGHSHVYWYRQLPEEGLKFMVYLQKENIIDESGMPKERFSAEFPKEGPSILRIQQVVRGDSAAYFCASSPYTQGAPSSEQYFGPGTRLTVT.